This is a list of T cell receptor beta chains from one sample in a study of memory CD4+ T cells and cytomegalovirus serostatus. Generated by immunoSEQ multiplex PCR, the TCRdb table keeps only in-frame clones and is missing some. Among 50,000 or so clones listed, 65% to 85% were seen once. Specimen: memory CD4+ T cells from blood. These receptors all stem from an adult in good health and CMV-seropositive. CDR3s include the opening cysteine and the closing phenylalanine or tryptophan.

J gene	V gene	CDR3 protein
TRBJ2-5	TRBV5-1	CASGGETQYF
TRBJ1-4	TRBV18	CASSRGRLNEKLFF
TRBJ1-1	TRBV6-5	CASRSAQGLNTEAFF
TRBJ2-5	TRBV7-6	CASSLARGQETQYF
TRBJ1-4	TRBV4-2	CASSPGTQPFEEKLFF
TRBJ2-2	TRBV7-2	CASRRDRNTGELFF
TRBJ1-2	TRBV6-1	CASNSGQPTIYGYTF
TRBJ2-2	TRBV19	CASSMGRGGELFF
TRBJ1-1	TRBV5-1	CASSLGGSQNTEAFF
TRBJ2-5	TRBV5-5	CASSWDLAGGETQYF
TRBJ2-1	TRBV10-3	CAIGQAGQGGNEQFF
TRBJ2-5	TRBV28	CASTLGGSQETQYF
TRBJ2-4	TRBV11-1	CASSLGRGGIQYF
TRBJ2-5	TRBV6-5	CASSPHRGLYETQYF
TRBJ1-2	TRBV5-1	CASSLDRRRDRNYGYTF
TRBJ2-3	TRBV11-1	CASSPTSGVTDTRYF
TRBJ1-1	TRBV7-9	CASSFGDRRRTEAFF
TRBJ1-1	TRBV5-1	CASSTVGNTEAFF
TRBJ2-7	TRBV28	CASRDRAAYEQYF
TRBJ2-1	TRBV6-1	CASSERWNEQFF
TRBJ1-1	TRBV6-4	CASRPQGLSTEAFF
TRBJ2-2	TRBV4-3	CASSQAWDRFNTGELFF
TRBJ1-6	TRBV11-2	CASRFGTDNSPLHF
TRBJ1-1	TRBV6-1	CASSEDRGWIEAFF
TRBJ2-3	TRBV6-6	CASSRGGAGGTDTQYF
TRBJ2-5	TRBV7-9	CASSLGTSQTQYF
TRBJ2-1	TRBV7-9	CASSPRSGNYNEQFF
TRBJ1-2	TRBV28	CASSSGTTGRYYGYTF
TRBJ1-2	TRBV29-1	CSVDRDTSNYGYTF
TRBJ1-5	TRBV4-3	CASSQDNTAHQPQHF
TRBJ2-5	TRBV6-5	CASSPGGTSAETQYF
TRBJ2-2	TRBV19	CASRRGAENTGELFF
TRBJ2-7	TRBV6-1	CASKNQPYEQYF
TRBJ1-5	TRBV6-1	CASSETRGPNQPQHF
TRBJ2-1	TRBV4-1	CASSPGLLRLAGGSSRQFF